This T cell receptor (beta chain) was profiled in a study of T cell responses to AZD1222 COVID-19 vaccine. Pooled in the analysis were second doses at about 4 or about 12 weeks. Study-wide results and limits: Baseline seropositivity characterized only 5 or 6 AZD1222 recipients. Donor demographics were predominantly white British with a female majority; clonal diversity may be underestimated.

Concerning this clone itself: What it binds is not known.

Clones were sequenced by immunoSEQ multiplex PCR, and TCRdb holds only the in-frame ones, with some missing. Among some 180,000 clones listed, approximately 90% were seen once. With 2 bases removed from V and 4 bases from J, the gap between germline ends came to 9 bases. The V gene's germline CDR1 is SGHRS and CDR2 YFSETQ. This CDR3 has 13 amino acids. Sequenced here: peripheral blood, sampled 28 days after the second AZD1222 dose. The receptor was isolated from an adult who received the AZD1222 COVID-19 vaccine. The chain employs TRBV5-1 and TRBJ2-5; D call uncertain. The CDR3 loop reads CASSLGRLETQYF. CDR3 nucleotides: TGCGCCAGCAGCTTAGGGCGGTTAGAGACCCAGTACTTC.